One and the same sample provided the 17 T cell receptor beta chains below, sequenced in a study of T cells in Graves' hyperthyroidism and ophthalmopathy. RNA transcripts were the template for amplifying TCR beta CDR3 regions. The study used the HTBI primer set for a first-round RT-PCR of the TCR CDR3. MiXCR, applied by TCRdb to the multiplex PCR reads, yields one record per CDR3 protein. This sample yields 450,000 to 500,000 distinct CDR3 sequences, of which less than 25% are seen a single time; about 53% belongs to the top ten. Sequencing was carried out using blood. The receptors originated from a woman in her 70s with Graves' ophthalmopathy.

In DNA, the CDR3 is TGTGCCAGCAGGGGGAAGGGGGCTGGAAACACCATATATTTT. This gives the protein CASRGKGAGNTIYF. The gene calls are TRBV11-2 and TRBJ1-3; the D gene is possibly TRBD1 (6 bases). The germline V and J ends were trimmed by 6 bases and 2 bases, with 11 bases remaining between them. Germline values: CDR1 SGHAT, CDR2 FQNNGV. The CDR3 runs 14 residues.

A few counts support this clonotype. The V and J genes are TRBV28 and TRBJ2-5; D is perhaps TRBD1 (7 bases). The CDR3 is 12 amino acids. In germline, CDR1 is MDHEN, CDR2 SYDVKM. V shed 9 bases and J shed 5 bases, with 13 bases lying between them. The CDR3 DNA sequence: TGTGCCAGAACACCAGGGGGGGAGACCCAGTACTTC. Protein product: CARTPGGETQYF.

The chain employs TRBV6-1 and TRBJ1-5; no clear D gene. This CDR3 comprises 14 residues. The germline V gene encodes CDR1 MNHNS and CDR2 SASEGT. V shed 3 bases and J shed 0 bases, with 6 bases lying between them. CDR3 residues: CASSEDGSNQPQHF. CDR3 DNA sequence: TGTGCCAGCAGTGAGGACGGTAGCAATCAGCCCCAGCATTTT.

This clonotype came up a few times. The chain recombines TRBV12-3 or TRBV12-4 with TRBJ1-3, with unresolved D. This CDR3 is 16 amino acids long. V was trimmed by 1 base and J by 0 bases, leaving 10 bases between them. The CDR3 nucleotides are TGTGCCAGCAGTTTAGGGGGTGGGTTCTCTGGAAACACCATATATTTT. Encoded protein: CASSLGGGFSGNTIYF.

This clonotype occurred a few times. V gene TRBV19 combines with J gene TRBJ2-1; 12 bases map to TRBD2. V shed 0 bases, J shed 9 bases, and the junction held 6 bases outside the gene matches. CDR3 length: 16 amino acids. Per germline, CDR1 LNHDA and CDR2 SQIVND (reference sequence). The CDR3 protein is CASSIDLTSGSPEQFF. The DNA of the CDR3 is TGTGCCAGTAGTATAGATTTGACTAGCGGGAGTCCTGAGCAGTTCTTC.

This rearrangement joins TRBV7-2 to TRBJ2-2, with 10 bases identical to TRBD1. Germline V CDR1 and CDR2: SGHTA, FQGNSA. J gave up 5 bases and V 2 bases, and 14 bases lay outside the gene matches. The CDR3 loop spans 19 amino acids. The CDR3 reads CASSLWPSGTGVGTGELFF. The CDR3 DNA reads as TGTGCCAGCAGCTTATGGCCTTCCGGGACAGGGGTCGGGACCGGGGAGCTGTTTTTT.

Note on this clonotype: Being one base from a much bigger clone, this may be a read error. This chain joins TRBV6-1 and TRBJ1-5; a possible D gene is TRBD1 (6 bases). Germline loops: CDR1 MNHNS, CDR2 SASEGT. The CDR3 covers 15 residues. This CDR3 is CASRTTGLTNRPQHF. In DNA, the CDR3 is TGTGCCAGCAGGACGACAGGATTAACGAATCGGCCCCAGCATTTT.

This chain connects TRBV20-1 to TRBJ2-1; the match to TRBD2 covers 10 bases. V was clipped by 1 base and J by 10 bases; unmatched bases: 7. The germline CDR1 and CDR2 sequences are DFQATT and SNEGSKA (reference sequence). The CDR3 loop spans 14 amino acids. CDR3 residues: CSARGLAGAREQFF. The CDR3 DNA reads as TGCAGTGCTAGAGGCCTAGCGGGAGCTCGGGAGCAGTTCTTC.

At least ten counts were recorded for this clonotype. The chain is built from TRBV19 and TRBJ1-2, with D possibly matching TRBD1 (5 bases). Trimming removed 7 bases from V and 4 bases from J, with 13 bases in between. CDR1 is LNHDA, CDR2 SQIVND, per germline (reference sequence). This CDR3 spans 13 amino acids. As DNA, the CDR3 is TGTGCCAGTACCATGAGGGGATTCTATGGCTACACCTTC. The encoded protein is CASTMRGFYGYTF.

In this sample, this clonotype turned up a few times. This rearrangement joins TRBV11-2 to TRBJ2-2; D not certain. The CDR3 extends over 17 amino acids. CDR1 is SGHAT, CDR2 FQNNGV, per germline. The ends were cut back, 2 bases at V and 3 bases at J, with 16 bases in the middle. This CDR3 reads CASSLRLAGPDTGELFF. CDR3 DNA: TGTGCCAGCAGCTTAAGATTGGCCGGTCCCGACACCGGGGAGCTGTTTTTT.

In this sample, this clonotype turned up a few times. The CDR3 nucleotides are TGTGCCAGCAGTTACAGGCGGGGTCTACCAACAGATACGCAGTATTTT. Amino acid sequence: CASSYRRGLPTDTQYF. This chain connects TRBV6-5 to TRBJ2-3; D may be TRBD2 (6 bases). The CDR3 is 16 amino acids. Germline assignment: CDR1 MNHEY and CDR2 SVGAGI. Trimming left V 2 bases short and J 3 bases short, with 15 bases between.

There are a few counts of this clonotype. The gene calls are TRBV7-2 and TRBJ1-2; no definite D call. The germline CDR1 and CDR2 sequences are SGHTA and FQGNSA. This CDR3 comprises 15 residues. Trimming pared 6 bases from V and 2 bases from J, leaving 16 bases between. The CDR3 nucleotides read TGTGCCAGCAGTTCCATCGGGCTGATGAACTATGGCTACACCTTC. Its translation: CASSSIGLMNYGYTF.

This chain uses TRBV6-2 or TRBV6-3 with TRBJ1-2; D gene ambiguous. This CDR3 contains 14 residues. V was pared by 0 bases and J by 10 bases, with 15 bases between. Germline V gives CDR1 MNHEY, CDR2 SVGEGT. The CDR3 sequence is CASSYSGLLRDYTF. CDR3 coding DNA: TGTGCCAGCAGTTACTCGGGTCTCCTTAGAGACTACACCTTC.

The J gene is TRBJ2-5, the V gene TRBV20-1; D gene ambiguous. The V end was cut by 7 bases, the J end by 5 bases, with 14 bases between. CDR3 size: 12 residues. Germline V lookup: CDR1 DFQATT, CDR2 SNEGSKA (reference sequence). The DNA for the CDR3 is TGCAGTGATAGGATGGTGGGGGAGACCCAGTACTTC. Residues: CSDRMVGETQYF.

This clonotype appeared a few times. The chain uses TRBV12-3 or TRBV12-4 and TRBJ1-3; tentative D call: TRBD1 (6 bases). The V gene lost 4 bases and the J gene lost 2 bases, with 9 bases spanning the gap. This CDR3 spans 14 amino acids. The CDR3 DNA reads TGTGCCAGCAGTTGGGCAGGGGCTGGAAACACCATATATTTT. Protein sequence: CASSWAGAGNTIYF.

The table lists this clonotype with many counts. V usage is TRBV2 and J usage is TRBJ2-7; 7 bases are shared with TRBD2. The length of the CDR3 is 14 residues. V dropped 2 bases and J dropped 7; count of bases not matched to a gene: 8. Germline V gene sequence: CDR1 SNHLY, CDR2 FYNNEI. The CDR3 loop reads CASSETGLVVEQYF. As DNA, the CDR3 is TGTGCCAGCAGTGAAACTGGACTAGTTGTGGAGCAGTACTTC. Full variable domain (outside the CDR3, taken from reference TRBV2 and TRBJ2-7): EPEVTQTPSHQVTQMGQEVILRCVPISNHLYFYWYRQILGQKVEFLVSFYNNEISEKSEIFDDQFSVERPDGSNFTLKIRSTKLEDSAMYFCASSETGLVVEQYFGPGTRLTVT.

In this sample, this clonotype turned up a few times. V is TRBV18 and J is TRBJ2-7, with TRBD2 matching over 10 bases. J was trimmed by 4 bases and V by 5 bases; bases with no gene match: 2. Germline assignment: CDR1 KGHSH and CDR2 LQKENI. The CDR3 covers 13 residues. DNA of the CDR3: TGTGCCAGCTCAACGGGACTAGCGTACGAGCAGTACTTC. Translation gives CASSTGLAYEQYF.